A single sample gave rise to the 26 T cell receptor beta chains below, sequenced in a study of cytomegalovirus exposure and HLA in healthy donors. TCRdb keeps only in-frame clones here, not all; method: immunoSEQ multiplex PCR. Of about 280,000 clones in the sample, 88% were seen once. Source material: PBMCs. The receptors originated from a woman between 18 and 29 years old in good health and CMV-seronegative.

The chain has TRBV6-1 and TRBJ1-6, with D possibly being TRBD1 (6 bases). The germline V gene encodes CDR1 MNHNS and CDR2 SASEGT. The germline V and J ends were trimmed by 3 bases and 8 bases, with 14 bases remaining between them. This CDR3 is 15 amino acids long. The CDR3 coding sequence is TGTGCCAGCAGTGAGTTGGGGGCCGGGGATTCACCCCTCCACTTT. This sequence encodes CASSELGAGDSPLHF.

The J gene is TRBJ2-2, the V gene TRBV5-1; perhaps TRBD1 as D (6 bases). Trimming took 0 bases from V and 3 from J, leaving 15 bases between them. Germline loops: CDR1 SGHRS, CDR2 YFSETQ. The CDR3 length is 17 residues. The chain's CDR3 is CASSLDTGTPYTGELFF. The CDR3 DNA follows: TGCGCCAGCAGCTTGGATACCGGGACACCTTACACCGGGGAGCTGTTTTTT.

The rearrangement joins TRBV9 to TRBJ2-5, with D tentatively TRBD1 (6 bases). This CDR3 has 14 amino acids. V lost 2 bases and J 5 bases, leaving 13 bases between the germline ends. Germline assignment: CDR1 SGDLS and CDR2 YYNGEE. This CDR3 reads CASSVTQRGETQYF. The CDR3 region has the DNA TGTGCCAGCAGCGTCACTCAAAGGGGGGAGACCCAGTACTTC.

The V call is TRBV5-1, the J call TRBJ2-1; tentatively, D is TRBD2 (6 bases). CDR3 size: 15 residues. V lost 5 bases and J lost 3, with 15 bases in between. CDR1 is SGHRS, CDR2 YFSETQ, per germline. The CDR3 protein is CASSWSSARYNEQFF. The CDR3 DNA is TGCGCCAGCAGTTGGTCTAGCGCCCGCTACAATGAGCAGTTCTTC.

This rearrangement joins TRBV13 to TRBJ2-2; 8 bases are shared with TRBD1. CDR3 size: 15 residues. The germline V gene has CDR1 PRHDT and CDR2 FYEKMQ (reference sequence). The V gene end was trimmed by 5 bases and the J gene end by 5 bases; junction bases not matched to a gene: 7. For the CDR3, the DNA is TGTGCCAGCAGCAGAGGACAGGGCGGGACCGGGGAGCTGTTTTTT. Encoded protein: CASSRGQGGTGELFF.

The rearrangement uses TRBV29-1 and TRBJ2-7; weak D call: TRBD1 (5 bases). There are 17 residues in the CDR3. V lost 7 bases, J lost 4 bases, and 29 bases lay in between. From germline, CDR1 is SQVTM and CDR2 ANQGSEA. CDR3 nucleotide sequence: TGCAGCGCTCGTCCGTCCGGAACTCAGGGAACTCGGTACGAGCAGTACTTC. It is translated as CSARPSGTQGTRYEQYF.

The V and J genes are TRBV4-1 and TRBJ2-7, with 8 bases matching TRBD2. Trimming cost V 1 base and J 3 bases; bases outside gene matches: 8. The CDR3 consists of 16 residues. Germline values: CDR1 MGHRA, CDR2 YSYEKL. CDR3 loop: CASSQGEGLAVYEQYF. The DNA of the CDR3 is TGCGCCAGCAGCCAAGGCGAAGGACTAGCTGTCTACGAGCAGTACTTC.

The rearrangement joins TRBV5-8 to TRBJ1-1; 11 positions agree with TRBD1. Germline CDR1 reads SGHTS; CDR2 reads YDEGEE. The CDR3 loop spans 16 amino acids. The junction had 5 bases not matched to a gene; V was cut back by 2 bases and J by 2 bases. The CDR3 spells CASSFLGQGGNTEAFF. The CDR3 DNA is TGTGCCAGCAGCTTTTTGGGACAGGGGGGAAACACTGAAGCTTTCTTT.

This chain connects TRBV29-1 to TRBJ1-2; D ambiguous. From germline, CDR1 is SQVTM and CDR2 ANQGSEA. CDR3 length: 12 amino acids. Trimming shortened V by 3 bases and J by 7 bases, and 12 bases separated the two germline ends. CDR3 in amino acids: CSVDDLGGGYTF. In DNA form, the CDR3 reads TGCAGCGTTGATGATCTCGGAGGTGGCTACACCTTC.

The chain couples TRBV5-1 to TRBJ2-3; 7 bases agree with TRBD2. This CDR3 comprises 15 residues. V gave up 3 bases and J gave up 1 base; unmatched junction bases: 5. Germline CDR1 reads SGHRS; CDR2 reads YFSETQ. As DNA, the CDR3 is TGCGCCAGCAGCTCTTGGCTAGCGGGCACAGATACGCAGTATTTT. Amino acid sequence: CASSSWLAGTDTQYF. Based on the CDR3 plus reference TRBV5-1 and TRBJ2-3, the full variable domain is KAGVTQTPRYLIKTRGQQVTLSCSPISGHRSVSWYQQTPGQGLQFLFEYFSETQRNKGNFPGRFSGRQFSNSRSEMNVSTLELGDSALYLCASSSWLAGTDTQYFGPGTRLTVL.

This chain links TRBV9 with TRBJ1-1; D gene ambiguous. Trimming removed 4 bases from V and 1 base from J, with 20 bases in between. Per germline, CDR1 SGDLS and CDR2 YYNGEE. The CDR3 runs to 17 residues. This CDR3 reads CASSPLSSGFANTEAFF. The CDR3 nucleotides read TGTGCCAGCAGCCCCCTATCCTCGGGGTTTGCGAACACTGAAGCTTTCTTT. Together with reference TRBV9 and TRBJ1-1, the CDR3 gives the full variable domain: DSGVTQTPKHLITATGQRVTLRCSPRSGDLSVYWYQQSLDQGLQFLIQYYNGEERAKGNILERFSAQQFPDLHSELNLSSLELGDSALYFCASSPLSSGFANTEAFFGQGTRLTVV.

The chain carries TRBV2 and TRBJ2-7; 9 bases match TRBD1. The CDR3 is 13 amino acids. V lost 6 bases, J lost 4 bases, and 4 bases stayed unmatched. Germline V gene data show CDR1 as SNHLY and CDR2 as FYNNEI. The CDR3: CASSRDRDYEQYF. The DNA for the CDR3 is TGTGCCAGCAGCCGGGACAGGGATTACGAGCAGTACTTC. Complete variable domain (other parts from reference TRBV2 and TRBJ2-7): EPEVTQTPSHQVTQMGQEVILRCVPISNHLYFYWYRQILGQKVEFLVSFYNNEISEKSEIFDDQFSVERPDGSNFTLKIRSTKLEDSAMYFCASSRDRDYEQYFGPGTRLTVT.

The rearrangement uses TRBV29-1 and TRBJ2-3, with D maybe TRBD2 (5 bases). V was shortened by 1 base and J by 6 bases, with 14 bases between the two germline ends. CDR3 length: 14 amino acids. Germline CDR1 is SQVTM and CDR2 is ANQGSEA. The CDR3 DNA reads TGCAGCGTTGAAGTTACAGCCGGCGGGGATACGCAGTATTTT. It encodes CSVEVTAGGDTQYF.

The V call is TRBV12-5, the J call TRBJ1-1; possible D gene TRBD1, 6 bases. The CDR3 length is 14 residues. V lost 0 bases and J lost 8, with 13 bases in between. Germline assignment: CDR1 LGHNT and CDR2 FRNRAP. CDR3 sequence: CASGLVKAGTEAFF. CDR3 coding DNA: TGTGCTAGTGGTTTGGTAAAGGCAGGGACAGAAGCTTTCTTT.

The CDR3 region is CASSYIPGQGDQPQHF. The CDR3 DNA follows: TGTGCCAGCAGCTACATTCCGGGACAGGGTGACCAGCCCCAGCATTTT. The rearrangement joins TRBV28 to TRBJ1-5; 9 positions match TRBD1. V gave up 6 bases and J gave up 7 bases; unmatched junction bases: 13. The CDR3 length is 16 residues. Per the germline V gene, CDR1 is MDHEN and CDR2 is SYDVKM.

The chain employs TRBV25-1 and TRBJ2-5, with D possibly being TRBD1 (6 bases). Looked up from germline, CDR1 is MGHDK and CDR2 is SYGVNS. V was clipped by 8 bases and J by 2 bases, with 15 bases between them. The CDR3 is made up of 14 amino acids. The CDR3 sequence is CASGETGPQETQYF. CDR3 DNA sequence: TGTGCCAGCGGAGAGACAGGTCCTCAAGAGACCCAGTACTTC.

This chain uses TRBV27 with TRBJ2-1, with 9 bases identical to TRBD2. Germline V gives CDR1 MNHEY, CDR2 SMNVEV (reference sequence). The CDR3 has 15 amino acids. Unmatched junction bases numbered 5, after V lost 0 bases and J lost 8 bases. CDR3 in DNA: TGTGCCAGCAGTTTATCAGCGGGAGGCGGGCATGAGCAGTTCTTC. Amino acids: CASSLSAGGGHEQFF.

With respect to this clone: Other DNA sequences from this sample encode an identical CDR3 as well. The chain recombines TRBV18 with TRBJ2-7; D might be TRBD1 (5 bases). Germline lookup yields CDR1 KGHSH and CDR2 LQKENI. CDR3 size: 14 residues. V was pared by 0 bases and J by 3 bases, with 9 bases between. In DNA, the CDR3 is TGTGCCAGCTCACCACCCACAGGCAGCTACGAGCAGTACTTC. It specifies CASSPPTGSYEQYF.

The V and J genes are TRBV27 and TRBJ2-7, with D possibly being TRBD2 (6 bases). Between the trimmed V and J ends, which lost 2 bases and 6 bases, there was a span of 14 bases. Germline assignment: CDR1 MNHEY and CDR2 SMNVEV (reference sequence). This CDR3 contains 14 residues. CDR3 region: CASSLAGRPREQYF. The CDR3 DNA follows: TGTGCCAGCAGTTTAGCGGGACGTCCTCGCGAGCAGTACTTC.

This chain uses TRBV30 with TRBJ2-7, with D uncertain. The CDR3 sequence is 13 residues long. Per the germline V gene, CDR1 is GTSNPN and CDR2 is SVGIG (reference sequence). Trimming took 0 bases from V and 9 from J, leaving 15 bases between them. The CDR3, as DNA: TGTGCCTGGAGTGTACTCGCCGAGCCGCGGCAGTACTTC. Its translation is CAWSVLAEPRQYF.

The chain links TRBV6-5 to TRBJ2-7, with D maybe TRBD2 (6 bases). This CDR3 spans 16 amino acids. V was cut by 2 bases and J by 2 bases, with 16 bases left in between. CDR1 and CDR2 (germline): MNHEY, SVGAGI. The CDR3 region is CASSYTQFGGAYEQYF. In DNA, the CDR3 is TGTGCCAGCAGTTACACCCAATTCGGCGGGGCCTACGAGCAGTACTTC.

This sequence joins TRBV29-1 and TRBJ1-2, with D unresolved. V lost 6 bases and J lost 4, with 12 bases in between. CDR1 SQVTM and CDR2 ANQGSEA come from the germline V gene. The CDR3 extends over 12 amino acids. The CDR3 loop reads CSVPESTYGYTF. In nucleotides, the CDR3 is TGCAGCGTGCCCGAAAGCACCTATGGCTACACCTTC.

V usage is TRBV27 and J usage is TRBJ1-5; TRBD1 agrees at 7 bases. The V gene's germline CDR1 is MNHEY and CDR2 SMNVEV (reference sequence). Losses at the gene ends were 2 bases for V and 7 bases for J; bases not matched to a gene: 2. The CDR3 runs 13 residues. The CDR3 loop reads CASSLTGDQPQHF. The CDR3 DNA reads TGTGCCAGCAGTTTAACAGGGGACCAGCCCCAGCATTTT.

The chain employs TRBV9 and TRBJ1-5; D might be TRBD1 (5 bases). CDR3 length: 15 residues. V dropped 3 bases and J dropped 4 bases, with 14 bases sitting between them. CDR1 is SGDLS, CDR2 YYNGEE, per germline. Written as DNA, the CDR3 is TGTGCCAGCAGCGCGAGAGCAGGGATTAATCAGCCCCAGCATTTT. It codes for CASSARAGINQPQHF.

This clone has just one count. V and J are TRBV11-2 and TRBJ2-7, with D maybe TRBD2 (6 bases). Germline V CDR1 and CDR2: SGHAT, FQNNGV. The length of the CDR3 is 16 residues. V gave up 4 bases and J gave up 4 bases, with 20 bases separating them. CDR3 DNA sequence: TGTGCCAGCAGCTCGACCCGGAGGGTGACTGGGTACGAGCAGTACTTC. Translating it yields CASSSTRRVTGYEQYF.

The sample holds one count of this clone. The chain is built from TRBV11-3 and TRBJ2-4; 8 bases agree with TRBD1. Germline V gene sequence: CDR1 SGHNT, CDR2 YENEEA. With 1 base clipped from V and 4 bases from J, the junction kept 0 bases outside the gene matches. This CDR3 has 14 residues. CDR3 nucleotides: TGTGCCAGCAGCTTAGGACAGGGGAAAAACATTCAGTACTTC. Translating it yields CASSLGQGKNIQYF.